This T cell receptor (beta chain) was obtained from a study of T cell repertoires in cytomegalovirus infection. Details on this clonotype: As yet, its antigen is unknown.

TCRdb reprocessed the reads via MiXCR and lists one record per CDR3 protein. The repertoire has 450,000 to 600,000 distinct CDR3 sequences, 30% to 40% of them found once; the top ten carry roughly 17%. CDR3 length equals 12 residues. V was shortened by 2 bases and J by 14 bases, with 13 bases between the two germline ends. Germline V gene lookup returns CDR1 MNHEY and CDR2 SMNVEV (reference sequence). The rearrangement links TRBV27 to TRBJ2-1; tentative D call: TRBD2 (5 bases). The TCR was taken from a human donor in good health (CMV status not recorded). Some clones in this sample may be carry-over from other donors' samples. The source was cultured PBMCs, collected from culture after CMV antigen stimulation. The CDR3 DNA is TGTGCCAGCAGTTTAGTAGCGCCTGTTGAGTTCTTC. Amino acid sequence: CASSLVAPVEFF.